These 6 T cell receptor beta chains came from one sample sequenced in a study of T cell responses to AZD1222 COVID-19 vaccine. The assay was immunoSEQ multiplex PCR, and TCRdb's table has in-frame clones only and misses some. This table has roughly 150,000 clones, nearly 95% appearing once. Sequencing used peripheral blood, obtained on day 0 of AZD1222 vaccination. The receptors shown here come from an adult in good health.

This chain connects TRBV30 to TRBJ2-5; the D call may be TRBD1 or TRBD2 (5 bases each). The CDR3 has 13 residues. Between the trimmed V and J ends, which lost 3 bases and 5 bases, there was a span of 13 bases. Germline CDR1 GTSNPN, CDR2 SVGIG (reference sequence). The CDR3 DNA is TGTGCCTGGAGCGACATAGAGGGGGAGACCCAGTACTTC. Translating it yields CAWSDIEGETQYF. Full variable domain (outside the CDR3, taken from reference TRBV30 and TRBJ2-5): SQTIHQWPATLVQPVGSPLSLECTVEGTSNPNLYWYRQAAGRGLQLLFYSVGIGQISSEVPQNLSASRPQDRQFILSSKKLLLSDSGFYLCAWSDIEGETQYFGPGTRLLVL.

The V and J genes are TRBV10-3 and TRBJ2-6, with a weak D call TRBD1 (6 bases). The V gene's germline CDR1 is ENHRY and CDR2 SYGVKD. Deletions cut 5 bases from V and 0 bases from J, with 14 bases between. The CDR3 loop spans 17 amino acids. CDR3 amino acids: CAISLTGRNSGANVLTF. The CDR3 DNA sequence: TGTGCCATCAGTCTGACAGGCAGAAACTCTGGGGCCAACGTCCTGACTTTC.

This chain connects TRBV7-9 to TRBJ2-1; 9 bases are shared with TRBD1. CDR1 and CDR2 (germline): SEHNR, FQNEAQ (reference sequence). J lost 0 bases, V lost 5 bases, and 5 bases had no gene match. This CDR3 region has 16 residues. CDR3: CASSTKQGASYNEQFF. In DNA, the CDR3 is TGTGCCAGCAGCACGAAACAGGGGGCCTCCTACAATGAGCAGTTCTTC.

The rearrangement links TRBV5-1 to TRBJ1-3; 8 bases agree with TRBD1. Germline CDR1 is SGHRS and CDR2 is YFSETQ. V lost 3 bases to trimming and J lost 0 bases; unmatched junction nucleotides: 5. This CDR3 is built from 16 residues. The CDR3: CASSWTGQGSGNTIYF. The CDR3 coding sequence is TGCGCCAGCAGCTGGACAGGACAGGGCTCTGGAAACACCATATATTTT.

The rearrangement uses TRBV13 and TRBJ1-4; 9 bases agree with TRBD1. The length of the CDR3 is 16 residues. Unmatched junction bases numbered 9, after V lost 5 bases and J lost 5 bases. In germline, CDR1 is PRHDT, CDR2 FYEKMQ (reference sequence). The CDR3 coding sequence is TGTGCCAGCAGCGGGACAGGGCCCCTAAACAATGAAAAACTGTTTTTT. Protein: CASSGTGPLNNEKLFF.

In DNA, the CDR3 is TGTGCCAGCAGTTCCTCTGTCGGGCAGAACTATGGCTACACCTTC. The encoded protein is CASSSSVGQNYGYTF. This chain connects TRBV6-6 to TRBJ1-2; D unresolved. Germline assignment: CDR1 MNHNY and CDR2 SVGAGI (reference sequence). The germline V and J ends were trimmed by 4 bases and 2 bases, with 14 bases remaining between them. The CDR3 consists of 15 residues.